Each of the 16 T cell receptor beta chains below was sequenced from the same sample in a study of cytomegalovirus exposure and HLA in healthy donors. The study ran its PCR with 60 Vbeta and 13 Jbeta primers. The method was immunoSEQ multiplex PCR; TCRdb's version includes in-frame clones alone and lacks a portion of them. The repertoire holds approximately 37,000 clones, with less than 85% as singletons. Sequencing was carried out using PBMCs. Receptors originate from a woman between 18 and 30 years old in good health and CMV-seropositive.

This chain uses TRBV28 with TRBJ1-2; D may be TRBD1 (6 bases). The CDR3 sequence is 15 residues long. Trimming shortened V by 2 bases and J by 7 bases, and 17 bases separated the two germline ends. CDR1 MDHEN and CDR2 SYDVKM come from the germline V gene. CDR3 sequence: CASSLPSQGRGGYTF. In DNA, the CDR3 is TGTGCCAGCAGTTTACCCTCCCAGGGGAGAGGTGGCTACACCTTC.

The rearrangement uses TRBV4-1 and TRBJ2-5, with 8 bases aligning to TRBD1. J gave up 4 bases and V 3 bases, and 4 bases lay outside the gene matches. Germline V gene data show CDR1 as MGHRA and CDR2 as YSYEKL. This CDR3 region has 14 residues. This CDR3 is CASSQDRVGETQYF. CDR3 sequence (DNA): TGCGCCAGCAGCCAGGACAGGGTAGGAGAGACCCAGTACTTC.

V gene TRBV6-1 combines with J gene TRBJ1-1, with D hard to call. The CDR3 loop spans 11 amino acids. CDR1 is MNHNS, CDR2 SASEGT, per germline. Trimming cost V 6 bases and J 10 bases, with 12 bases left between them. CDR3 in amino acids: CASSRFRGAFF. CDR3 coding DNA: TGTGCCAGCAGCCGGTTTCGTGGAGCTTTCTTT.

The rearrangement links TRBV7-2 to TRBJ1-5, with D perhaps matching TRBD1 (5 bases). Trimming pared 1 base from V and 0 bases from J, leaving 13 bases between. The germline gives CDR1 SGHTA, CDR2 FQGNSA. There are 17 residues in the CDR3. The DNA for the CDR3 is TGTGCCAGCAGCTTAGTGGGCGGGGCGTATAGCAATCAGCCCCAGCATTTT. Its translation is CASSLVGGAYSNQPQHF. Filled out from reference TRBV7-2 and TRBJ1-5, the complete variable domain reads GAGVSQSPSNKVTEKGKDVELRCDPISGHTALYWYRQSLGQGLEFLIYFQGNSAPDKSGLPSDRFSAERTGGSVSTLTIQRTQQEDSAVYLCASSLVGGAYSNQPQHFGDGTRLSIL.

The rearrangement links TRBV7-6 to TRBJ1-1, with unresolved D. Germline V gives CDR1 SGHVS, CDR2 FNYEAQ. The CDR3 is 13 residues long. The ends were cut back, 0 bases at V and 8 bases at J, with 10 bases in the middle. Here the CDR3 reads CASSLAVGQEAFF. The CDR3 DNA is TGTGCCAGCAGCTTAGCTGTTGGCCAAGAAGCTTTCTTT. Full variable domain (remainder filled in from reference TRBV7-6 and TRBJ1-1): GAGVSQSPRYKVTKRGQDVALRCDPISGHVSLYWYRQALGQGPEFLTYFNYEAQQDKSGLPNDRFSAERPEGSISTLTIQRTEQRDSAMYRCASSLAVGQEAFFGQGTRLTVV.

The CDR3 bases are TGCAGCGTTGAAACCCAGGGCTCTGGTACTAATGAAAAACTGTTTTTT. Translation gives CSVETQGSGTNEKLFF. This chain links TRBV29-1 with TRBJ1-4; D may be TRBD1 (5 bases). Germline lookup yields CDR1 SQVTM and CDR2 ANQGSEA. Deletions cut 2 bases from V and 2 bases from J, with 15 bases between. This CDR3 comprises 16 residues.

The chain carries TRBV7-2 and TRBJ2-1, with D uncertain. CDR1 SGHTA and CDR2 FQGNSA come from the germline V gene. Trimming took off 5 bases at V and 0 bases at J, with 11 bases between the two ends. The CDR3 has 15 residues. CDR3 sequence (DNA): TGTGCCAGCAGCGACGGTCGGAGCTCCTACAATGAGCAGTTCTTC. Translation: CASSDGRSSYNEQFF.

CDR3 protein: CASSLGQGLYEQYF. CDR3 DNA sequence: TGTGCCAGCAGCTTGGGACAGGGACTCTACGAGCAGTACTTC. V gene TRBV7-3 combines with J gene TRBJ2-7; 9 bases align to TRBD1. The length of the CDR3 is 14 residues. Germline V gives CDR1 SGHTA, CDR2 FQGTGA. Germline trimming cut 3 bases from V and 3 bases from J; bases unmatched to any gene: 3.

The rearrangement links TRBV6-1 to TRBJ2-7; D is unclear. The CDR3 sequence is 12 residues long. Germline lookup yields CDR1 MNHNS and CDR2 SASEGT. Trimming took 6 bases from V and 3 from J, leaving 9 bases between them. CDR3 protein: CASRETIYEQYF. The CDR3 DNA follows: TGTGCCAGCAGGGAGACGATCTACGAGCAGTACTTC.

This clone was counted a single time. The CDR3 DNA is TGCGCCAGCTGGCAGGGGGCAAAAACCGGGGAGCTGTTTTTT. Residues: CASWQGAKTGELFF. The chain has TRBV4-3 and TRBJ2-2, with 8 positions matching TRBD1. The junction had 7 bases not matched to a gene; V was cut back by 8 bases and J by 5 bases. Germline V CDR1 and CDR2: LGHNA, YSLEER. The CDR3 contains 14 residues.

This chain uses TRBV4-3 with TRBJ2-1; 7 bases line up with TRBD2. The length of the CDR3 is 19 residues. Trimming removed 2 bases from V and 7 bases from J; junction bases left unmatched: 20. Germline loops: CDR1 LGHNA, CDR2 YSLEER. The CDR3 region is CASSQSLLPRLAAGNEQFF. In DNA, the CDR3 is TGCGCCAGCAGCCAATCTTTGTTGCCCCGACTAGCAGCGGGAAATGAGCAGTTCTTC.

The rearrangement joins TRBV15 to TRBJ2-7, with TRBD1 identical over 9 bases. V shed 2 bases and J 6 bases; nucleotides not matched to a gene: 8. CDR1 is LNHNV and CDR2 is YYDKDF in the germline V gene (reference sequence). The CDR3 length is 15 residues. The CDR3 here is CATSRKQGAQVEQYF. The CDR3 DNA follows: TGTGCCACCAGCAGAAAACAGGGGGCCCAGGTCGAGCAGTACTTC.

In its sample, this clone was seen a few times. The J gene is TRBJ2-3, the V gene TRBV6-4; D is perhaps TRBD2 (6 bases). The CDR3 covers 15 residues. CDR1 and CDR2 from the germline V gene are MRHNA and SNTAGT. Trimming took 0 bases from V and 1 from J, leaving 8 bases between them. CDR3 region: CASSDSPSGTDTQYF. CDR3 in DNA: TGTGCCAGCAGTGACTCTCCTAGCGGCACAGATACGCAGTATTTT.

V is TRBV6-1 and J is TRBJ1-1, with unresolved D. Trimming left V 2 bases short and J 4 bases short, with 11 bases between. The CDR3 is 14 residues long. CDR1 and CDR2 from the germline V gene are MNHNS and SASEGT. CDR3 in DNA: TGTGCCAGCAGTGAAAACAAAGGGAGCACTGAAGCTTTCTTT. Its protein product is CASSENKGSTEAFF.

This clone was counted once. The CDR3 coding sequence is TGTGCCAGCAGCTCCAGTCCGAACCGTCAAGAGACCCAGTACTTC. This sequence encodes CASSSSPNRQETQYF. The chain employs TRBV5-5 and TRBJ2-5, with no clear D. This CDR3 is built from 15 residues. Deletions cut 3 bases from V and 2 bases from J, with 14 bases between. Per germline, CDR1 SGHKS and CDR2 YYEKEE (reference sequence).

The chain uses TRBV28 and TRBJ1-5, with D maybe TRBD1 (6 bases). Per germline, CDR1 MDHEN and CDR2 SYDVKM. The CDR3 runs to 18 residues. Trimming took 6 bases from V and 0 from J, leaving 21 bases between them. CDR3 nucleotide sequence: TGTGCCAGCAGACAAAGGGGGGGGATGGGTTCTAGCAATCAGCCCCAGCATTTT. Protein sequence: CASRQRGGMGSSNQPQHF.